This TCR beta chain was profiled in a study of glioma-infiltrating T cells after dendritic cell vaccination. Looking at the study overall: The vaccine used monocyte-derived dendritic cells pulsed overnight with autologous tumor lysate.

The primer mix had 60 V beta and 13 J beta primers. Sequencing used immunoSEQ multiplex PCR; TCRdb keeps in-frame clones, though not all of them. The profile shows tens of thousands of clones, roughly four fifths of them singletons. Study observations and caveats: Longer survival after dendritic cell vaccination followed higher pretreatment TIL content.

The sample holds a few counts of this clone. Antigen unknown. The time point: after dendritic cell vaccination, including at tumor progression/relapse. V was pared by 1 base and J by 4 bases, with 13 bases between. CDR3 size: 15 residues. CDR1 is ENHRY, CDR2 SYGVKD, per germline. The sequence came from a human donor with glioblastoma. Sample: blood, taken after dendritic cell vaccination. The chain is built from TRBV10-3 and TRBJ1-1, with a possible D match to TRBD1 (5 bases). The CDR3 sequence is CAISELRSGATEAFF. For the CDR3, the DNA is TGTGCCATCAGTGAGTTAAGGAGCGGGGCCACTGAAGCTTTCTTT.